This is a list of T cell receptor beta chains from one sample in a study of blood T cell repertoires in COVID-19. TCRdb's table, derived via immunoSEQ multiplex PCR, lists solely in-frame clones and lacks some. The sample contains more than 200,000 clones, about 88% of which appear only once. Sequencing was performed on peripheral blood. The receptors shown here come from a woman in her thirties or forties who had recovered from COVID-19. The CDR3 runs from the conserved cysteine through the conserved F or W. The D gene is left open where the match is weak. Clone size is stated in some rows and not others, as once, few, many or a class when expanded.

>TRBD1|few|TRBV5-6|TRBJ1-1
TGTGCCAGCAGCATCGGACAGGTTCCTGAAGCTTTCTTT
CASSIGQVPEAFF
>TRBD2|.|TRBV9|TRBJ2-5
TGTGCCAGCAGCGCCGTCCCGGGGGGGGACCAGTACTTC
CASSAVPGGDQYF
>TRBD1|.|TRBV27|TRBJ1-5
TGTGCCAGCAGTATGAGACAGGGGGCACACCAGCCCCAGCATTTT
CASSMRQGAHQPQHF
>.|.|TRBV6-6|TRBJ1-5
TGTGCCAGCAGTTACCCTGCAGGGGCTTACAATCAGCCCCAGCATTTT
CASSYPAGAYNQPQHF
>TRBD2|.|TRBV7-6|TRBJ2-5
TGTGCCAGCAGCTTACTAGCGGGGGGGGAGACCCAGTACTTC
CASSLLAGGETQYF
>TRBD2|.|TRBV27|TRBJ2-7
TGTGCCAGCAGTCTGACTAGCGGGGTCTCCTACGAGCAGTACTTC
CASSLTSGVSYEQYF
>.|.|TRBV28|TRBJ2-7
TGTGCCAGTCTGGCGGGTCACGAGCAGTACTTC
CASLAGHEQYF
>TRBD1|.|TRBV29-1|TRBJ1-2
TGCAGCGTCGCCGGGACAGGGGGATCCCCCACCTTC
CSVAGTGGSPTF
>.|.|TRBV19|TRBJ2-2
TGTGCCAGTACCACGATGGGACTCCCGAACACCGGGGAGCTGTTTTTT
CASTTMGLPNTGELFF
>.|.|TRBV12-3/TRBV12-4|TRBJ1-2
TGTGCCAGCAGTCCGGTCCTCTATGGCTACACCTTC
CASSPVLYGYTF
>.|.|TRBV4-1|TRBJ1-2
TGCGCCAGCAGCCAACAGGGAGGTACTCCTAACTATGGCTACACCTTC
CASSQQGGTPNYGYTF
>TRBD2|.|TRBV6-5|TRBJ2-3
TGTGCCAGCAGCCAGGGACTAGCTTTGGCAGATACGCAGTATTTT
CASSQGLALADTQYF
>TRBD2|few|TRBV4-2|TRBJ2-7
TGTGCCAGCAGCCAAGGAGCGGGAGTAGGATACGAGCAGTACTTC
CASSQGAGVGYEQYF
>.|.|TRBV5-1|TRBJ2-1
TGCGCCAGCAGCTTGTTGGTGACAGCTAACAATGAGCAGTTCTTC
CASSLLVTANNEQFF
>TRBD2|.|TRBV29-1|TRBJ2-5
TGCAGCGTTGGAGGGGTGCGGGGGGTTCAAGAGACCCAGTACTTC
CSVGGVRGVQETQYF
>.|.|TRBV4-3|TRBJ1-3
TGCGCCAGCAGCCAAGTCAGCTCTGGAAACACCATATATTTT
CASSQVSSGNTIYF
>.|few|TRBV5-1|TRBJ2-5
TGCGCCAGCAAGGTGGGGGGAAGCGGGGAGACCCAGTACTTC
CASKVGGSGETQYF
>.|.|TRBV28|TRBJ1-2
TGTGCCAGCAGTTCGGAGGGCTATGGCTACACCTTC
CASSSEGYGYTF
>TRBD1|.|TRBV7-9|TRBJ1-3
TGTGCCAGCAGCGCCTGGACAGGGCAAGGAAACACCATATATTTT
CASSAWTGQGNTIYF
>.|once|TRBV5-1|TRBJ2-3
TGCGCCAGCAGCTTGGAGTACAGGGCGGCAGATACGCAGTATTTT
CASSLEYRAADTQYF
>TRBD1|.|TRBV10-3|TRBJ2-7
TGTGCCACGACCGGGACAGGGGGCGCTTACGAGCAGTACTTC
CATTGTGGAYEQYF
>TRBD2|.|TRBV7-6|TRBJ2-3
TGTGCCAGCAGCCTCGACGGGACTAGCGGGAGGGCCCTAAGCACAGATACGCAGTATTTT
CASSLDGTSGRALSTDTQYF
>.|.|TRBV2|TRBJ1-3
TGTGCCAGCGAGGCCCGGGGTGGGCCTGGAAACACCATATATTTT
CASEARGGPGNTIYF
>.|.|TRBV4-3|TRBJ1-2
TGCGCCAGCAGCCAAGATCTGGCAGGGATCTATGGCTACACCTTC
CASSQDLAGIYGYTF
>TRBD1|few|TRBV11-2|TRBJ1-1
TGTGCCAGCAGCTCGGGACAGGGGATGAACACTGAAGCTTTCTTT
CASSSGQGMNTEAFF
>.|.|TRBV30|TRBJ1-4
TGTGCCTGGAGTGTACGGTCCTTTGGTGAAAAACTGTTTTTT
CAWSVRSFGEKLFF
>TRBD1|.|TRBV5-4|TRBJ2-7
TGTGCCAGCAGCGAGGGACAGGGGACCTACGAGCAGTACTTC
CASSEGQGTYEQYF
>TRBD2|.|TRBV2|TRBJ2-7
TGTGCCAGCAGGGGAGGGGCGAACGAGCAGTACTTC
CASRGGANEQYF
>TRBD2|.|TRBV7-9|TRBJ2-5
TGTGCCAGCAGCTATAGCGGGAGCTCGGAGACCCAGTACTTC
CASSYSGSSETQYF
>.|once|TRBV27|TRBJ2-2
TGTGCCAGCAGTTTCCGGGGCACCGGGGAGCTGTTTTTT
CASSFRGTGELFF
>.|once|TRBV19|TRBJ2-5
TGTGCCAGTAGTATTTGGGGCCCAAGGGAGACCCAGTACTTC
CASSIWGPRETQYF
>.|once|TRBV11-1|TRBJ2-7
TGTGCCAGCAGCACGGGCAGGGGATCCTACGAGCAGTACTTC
CASSTGRGSYEQYF
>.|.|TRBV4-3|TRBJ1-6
TGCGCCAGCAGCCAAGAGTTACGACAGAGGAGTTCACCCCTCCACTTT
CASSQELRQRSSPLHF
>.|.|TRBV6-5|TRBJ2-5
TGTGCCAGCAGGCCTACAGGGATTGAGACCCAGTACTTC
CASRPTGIETQYF
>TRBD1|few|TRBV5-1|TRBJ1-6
TGCGCCAGCAGCTTGGGGACAGGGGTGGATTCACCCCTCCACTTT
CASSLGTGVDSPLHF
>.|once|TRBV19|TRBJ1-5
TGTGCCAGTAGTGACCAGGTTTTGGGTCAGCCCCAGCATTTT
CASSDQVLGQPQHF
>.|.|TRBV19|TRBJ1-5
TGTGCCAGTAGTATTGAGGGTGTATTGGGGCCCCAGCATTTT
CASSIEGVLGPQHF
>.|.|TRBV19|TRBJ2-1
TGTGCCAGTAGTATATCTCTCGGGGGTAGCAATGAGCAGTTCTTC
CASSISLGGSNEQFF
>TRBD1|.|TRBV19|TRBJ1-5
TGTGCCTCATGGACAGGGGGCTTTCAGCCCCAGCATTTT
CASWTGGFQPQHF
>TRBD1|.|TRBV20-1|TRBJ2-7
TGCAGTGCTAGTGTTGGGACAGGGGGTCTCGAGCAGTACTTC
CSASVGTGGLEQYF
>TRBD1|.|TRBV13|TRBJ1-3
TGTGCCAGCAGCTCAGCCGGGACAGCCGGTTCTGGAAACACCATATATTTT
CASSSAGTAGSGNTIYF
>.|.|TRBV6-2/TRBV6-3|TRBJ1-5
TGTGCCAGCAGTCCACTCCTCTCAGACAGTTTCAATCAGCCCCAGCATTTT
CASSPLLSDSFNQPQHF
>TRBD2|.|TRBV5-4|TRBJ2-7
TGTGCCAGCAGCCCTGTAGCGGGGGATGTAAGCGAGCAGTACTTC
CASSPVAGDVSEQYF
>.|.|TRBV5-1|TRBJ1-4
TGCGCCAGCAGCTTGGACAGGTTCGCAACTAATGAAAAACTGTTTTTT
CASSLDRFATNEKLFF
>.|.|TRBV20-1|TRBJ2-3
TGCAGTGCTAGTATAAGGGGGATCACAGATACGCAGTATTTT
CSASIRGITDTQYF
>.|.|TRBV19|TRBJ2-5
TGTGCCAGTAGTTGGCTAGGACATGGGGAGACCCAGTACTTC
CASSWLGHGETQYF
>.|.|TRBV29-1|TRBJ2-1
TGCAGCGTTGTGCGGGACCAAAGCTACAATGAGCAGTTCTTC
CSVVRDQSYNEQFF
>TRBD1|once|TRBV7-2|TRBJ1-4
TGTGCCAGCGCCACTCGACAGGGTCGATATGAAAAACTGTTTTTT
CASATRQGRYEKLFF
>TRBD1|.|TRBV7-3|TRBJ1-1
TGTGCCAGCAGCTTAAGCGGGACAGGGGGCGGGAACACTGAAGCTTTCTTT
CASSLSGTGGGNTEAFF
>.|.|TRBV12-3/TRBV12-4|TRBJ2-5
TGTGCCAGCAGTTTAGATCCCAGGACCCAGTACTTC
CASSLDPRTQYF
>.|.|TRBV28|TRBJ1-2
TGTGCCAGCAGTTTGAGGGGGAACGGCTACACCTTC
CASSLRGNGYTF
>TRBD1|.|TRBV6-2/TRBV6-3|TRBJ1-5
TGTGCCAGCAGCCCATCCGGGACAGGGCTTAGCAATCAGCCCCAGCATTTT
CASSPSGTGLSNQPQHF
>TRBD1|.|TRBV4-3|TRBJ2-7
TGCGCCAGCAGCCCGGGGACAGGGGATTACGAGCAGTACTTC
CASSPGTGDYEQYF
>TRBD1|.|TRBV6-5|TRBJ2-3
TGTGCCAGCAGTTACTCCCCGGGACAGGGGACAGATACGCAGTATTTT
CASSYSPGQGTDTQYF
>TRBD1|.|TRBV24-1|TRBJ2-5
TGTGCCACCAGAGGGACAGGGGCGGGCGGAGAGACCCAGTACTTC
CATRGTGAGGETQYF